Listed below are T cell receptor beta chains from one sample, sequenced in a study of blood T cells in healthy people across ages. TCRdb ran MiXCR on the 5' RACE reads and lists one entry per CDR3 protein. The sample holds roughly 1.9 million distinct CDR3 sequences, 35% to 50% seen once. Sequencing used blood. The receptors originated from a human donor in good health. CDR3s include the opening cysteine and the closing phenylalanine or tryptophan. Each record gives: D gene, CDR3 length, V gene, J gene, clone size, CDR3 protein, CDR3 DNA. A D gene is named only where the DNA matches it firmly. Not every row has a clone size; where given, it reads once, few, many or a size class.

>.|14|TRBV6-8|TRBJ2-2|.
CASSYPAATGELFF
TGTGCCAGCAGTTACCCTGCGGCGACCGGGGAGCTGTTTTTT
>.|15|TRBV7-2|TRBJ2-1|.
CASSLDRVSGPEQFF
TGTGCCAGCAGCTTAGACAGGGTTAGCGGGCCTGAGCAGTTCTTC
>.|13|TRBV5-1|TRBJ2-5|.
CASRRSDQETQYF
TGCGCCAGCAGACGAAGCGACCAAGAGACCCAGTACTTC
>.|14|TRBV10-3|TRBJ2-7|few
CAISDAQGGREQYF
TGTGCCATCAGTGACGCACAGGGTGGGAGGGAGCAGTACTTC
>.|12|TRBV29-1|TRBJ2-3|few
CSGGGFSDTQYF
TGCAGCGGTGGTGGCTTTTCCGATACGCAGTATTTT
>TRBD1|15|TRBV13|TRBJ2-3|few
CASSFWTGGLDTQYF
TGTGCCAGCAGCTTCTGGACAGGGGGTTTAGATACGCAGTATTTT
>TRBD2|14|TRBV29-1|TRBJ2-1|few
CSAGRLAGENEQFF
TGCAGCGCCGGAAGACTAGCGGGGGAAAATGAGCAGTTCTTC
>.|15|TRBV4-3|TRBJ2-6|few
CASRRELSGANVLTF
TGCGCCAGCAGAAGGGAGCTATCTGGGGCCAACGTCCTGACTTTC
>TRBD2|16|TRBV6-6|TRBJ2-4|few
CASSDGLALAKNIQYF
TGTGCCAGCAGTGACGGACTAGCACTAGCCAAAAACATTCAGTACTTC
>.|16|TRBV6-6|TRBJ2-5|.
CASSYSRYRPRETQYF
TGTGCCAGCAGTTACTCGAGGTACCGTCCGCGCGAGACCCAGTACTTC
>.|17|TRBV4-2|TRBJ1-2|.
CASSQEYRVDWNYGYTF
TGTGCCAGCAGCCAGGAATACCGGGTCGACTGGAACTATGGCTACACCTTC
>.|18|TRBV21-1|TRBJ2-7|.
CASNLLAGASPRSYEQYF
TGTGCCAGCAACCTACTAGCGGGGGCCTCCCCCCGCTCCTACGAGCAGTACTTC
>TRBD1|18|TRBV7-2|TRBJ1-1|few
CASSPYIPHRQGETEAFF
TGTGCCAGCAGCCCCTATATCCCACATCGTCAGGGGGAGACTGAAGCTTTCTTT
>TRBD2|16|TRBV10-3|TRBJ2-7|.
CAISAGGSSSYNEQYF
TGTGCCATCAGTGCGGGGGGTTCAAGCTCCTACAATGAGCAGTACTTC
>TRBD1|15|TRBV5-1|TRBJ2-7|.
CASSSLTGVVYEQYF
TGCGCCAGCAGCTCTCTGACAGGGGTCGTCTACGAGCAGTACTTC
>.|17|TRBV4-3|TRBJ1-6|few
CASSQDLQGSYNSPLHF
TGCGCCAGCAGCCAAGATCTCCAGGGATCCTATAATTCACCCCTCCACTTT
>.|15|TRBV4-1|TRBJ1-2|many
CASSQQATYFYGYTF
TGCGCCAGCAGCCAACAAGCTACATATTTCTATGGCTACACCTTC
>TRBD2|18|TRBV10-3|TRBJ2-3|few
CAICVSSGGALSTDTQYF
TGTGCCATCTGTGTCTCTAGCGGGGGGGCCCTGAGCACAGATACGCAGTATTTT
>.|15|TRBV4-3|TRBJ2-7|few
CASSQDSHPSYEQYF
TGCGCCAGCAGCCAAGACTCCCATCCCTCCTACGAGCAGTACTTC
>.|14|TRBV20-1|TRBJ2-1|few
CSARDLEGMHEQFF
TGCAGTGCTAGAGATCTTGAGGGTATGCATGAGCAGTTCTTC
>TRBD1|14|TRBV20-1|TRBJ2-2|.
CSVQGQSRAGELFF
TGCAGTGTTCAGGGACAGAGCAGGGCCGGGGAGCTGTTTTTT
>.|12|TRBV6-2/TRBV6-3|TRBJ1-5|.
CASSLGMEPQHF
TGTGCCAGCAGTTTGGGGATGGAGCCCCAGCATTTT
>.|18|TRBV7-6|TRBJ2-6|.
CASSSPLEDSSGANVLTF
TGTGCCAGCAGCTCCCCTTTAGAGGACAGCTCTGGGGCCAACGTCCTGACTTTC
>.|15|TRBV20-1|TRBJ2-7|.
CSARDLGRGLYEQYF
TGCAGTGCTAGAGATTTGGGCAGGGGCCTCTACGAGCAGTACTTC
>TRBD1|17|TRBV3-1|TRBJ1-2|.
CASSRGTGGVGFDGYTF
TGTGCCAGCAGCCGAGGGACAGGGGGAGTTGGATTCGATGGCTACACCTTC
>TRBD2|15|TRBV29-1|TRBJ2-1|few
CSVERREVSDNEQFF
TGCAGCGTTGAACGGCGGGAGGTTTCGGACAATGAGCAGTTCTTC
>TRBD2|16|TRBV7-3|TRBJ2-1|few
CASSSVAGGQYNEQFF
TGTGCCAGCAGCTCCGTAGCGGGGGGCCAGTACAATGAGCAGTTCTTC
>TRBD2|17|TRBV5-1|TRBJ2-3|.
CASSSTWTSEGTDAQYF
TGCGCCAGCAGCTCGACATGGACTAGCGAGGGCACAGATGCGCAGTATTTT
>.|13|TRBV6-5|TRBJ1-5|few
CASTWGPYQPQHF
TGTGCCAGCACTTGGGGCCCTTATCAGCCCCAGCATTTT
>TRBD1|15|TRBV6-5|TRBJ1-2|few
CASTLGQGENYGYTF
TGTGCCAGCACCTTAGGACAGGGGGAGAACTATGGCTACACCTTC
>.|12|TRBV29-1|TRBJ2-5|.
CSVAKAEETQYF
TGCAGCGTTGCGAAGGCAGAAGAGACCCAGTACTTC
>TRBD2|16|TRBV7-8|TRBJ2-7|.
CANSLAGRPFGHEQYF
TGTGCCAACAGCTTAGCGGGGAGGCCATTCGGTCACGAGCAGTACTTC
>TRBD1|18|TRBV15|TRBJ2-3|.
CATSRDLGGTGSTDTQYF
TGTGCCACCAGCAGAGATTTAGGGGGGACAGGTAGCACAGATACGCAGTATTTT
>.|12|TRBV5-6|TRBJ2-3|many
CASSLGAATQYF
TGTGCCAGCAGCTTGGGGGCAGCCACGCAGTATTTT
>.|16|TRBV7-9|TRBJ2-7|.
CASSSTLGDGSYEQYF
.
>.|13|TRBV4-1|TRBJ1-2|.
CASSQDSSLGYTF
TGCGCCAGCAGCCAAGATAGTAGCCTTGGCTACACCTTC
>.|17|TRBV5-1|TRBJ1-2|.
CASSLADGGKPYDGYTF
TGCGCCAGCAGCTTGGCCGACGGGGGAAAACCCTATGACGGCTACACCTTC
>TRBD2|15|TRBV6-2/TRBV6-3|TRBJ2-1|.
CASSRGLVTVKEQFF
TGTGCCAGCAGCCGGGGACTAGTCACGGTCAAGGAGCAGTTCTTC
>.|15|TRBV6-5|TRBJ2-3|.
CASSYWGRVIDTQYF
TGTGCCAGCAGTTACTGGGGCAGGGTCATAGATACGCAGTATTTT
>TRBD1|15|TRBV12-3/TRBV12-4|TRBJ1-6|.
CASSLKQGGNSPLHF
TGTGCCAGCAGTTTAAAACAGGGGGGTAATTCACCCCTCCACTTT
>.|19|TRBV20-1|TRBJ2-3|.
CSTRPTWGRGVVGTDTQYF
TGCAGTACTAGACCCACTTGGGGCAGGGGAGTTGTGGGGACAGATACGCAGTATTTT
>TRBD2|13|TRBV20-1|TRBJ2-1|.
CSRAGVSYNEQFF
TGCAGCCGGGCGGGGGTCTCCTACAATGAGCAGTTCTTC
>.|16|TRBV11-2|TRBJ2-1|few
CASSLLVTGMVNEQFF
TGTGCCAGCAGCCTCCTAGTGACAGGTATGGTAAATGAGCAGTTCTTC
>TRBD2|16|TRBV7-2|TRBJ2-4|.
CASSYGGLAGPRPEYF
TGTGCCAGCAGCTACGGGGGACTAGCGGGGCCCCGCCCTGAGTACTTC
>.|13|TRBV6-5|TRBJ1-6|.
CASSYLSESPLHF
TGTGCCAGCAGTTACTTGTCAGAATCACCCCTCCACTTT
>TRBD1|13|TRBV7-2|TRBJ1-1|.
CASSTGTDTEAFF
TGTGCCAGCAGCACAGGGACAGACACTGAAGCTTTCTTT
>.|13|TRBV5-4|TRBJ1-2|.
CASSLEGGHLERF
TGTGCCAGCAGCTTGGAGGGGGGCCATCTTGAACGCTTC
>TRBD1|15|TRBV28|TRBJ1-2|few
CASSPATGTVDGYTF
TGTGCCAGCAGTCCAGCAACCGGGACAGTGGATGGCTACACCTTC
>TRBD1|13|TRBV7-9|TRBJ2-7|few
CASEQGESYEQYF
TGTGCCAGCGAGCAGGGGGAGTCCTACGAGCAGTACTTC
>.|12|TRBV15|TRBJ2-7|few
CATSMGPYEQYF
TGTGCCACCAGCATGGGACCCTACGAGCAGTACTTC
>.|14|TRBV6-5|TRBJ2-7|.
CASSYGGSGYEQYF
TGTGCCAGCAGTTACGGGGGTTCGGGCTACGAGCAGTACTTC
>TRBD1|14|TRBV19|TRBJ1-1|.
CASRGDREGTEAFF
TGTGCCAGTAGGGGAGACAGGGAAGGCACTGAAGCTTTCTTT
>.|13|TRBV3-1|TRBJ1-2|.
CASSLRYPYGYTF
TGTGCCAGCAGCCTTCGCTATCCCTATGGCTACACCTTC
>.|16|TRBV6-5|TRBJ1-2|.
CASCSVPAQGGDGYTF
.